The 30 T cell receptor beta chains below all came from one sample that was sequenced in a study of CD8 T cells in Susac syndrome. The RNA input was roughly 0.45 to 1 ug, and it was reverse transcribed with random hexamers. TCRdb re-called the immunoSEQ multiplex PCR reads through MiXCR, storing one row per CDR3 protein. The sample lists 400,000 to 550,000 distinct CDR3 sequences, approximately 85% occurring once. The specimen sequenced was CD8+ T cells from PBMCs. The source is a human donor with multiple sclerosis.

The chain employs TRBV3-1 and TRBJ2-1, with TRBD2 matching 12 bases. The CDR3 consists of 18 residues. Per the germline V gene, CDR1 is LGHDT and CDR2 is YNNKEL (reference sequence). V lost 0 bases to trimming and J lost 3 bases; unmatched junction nucleotides: 6. CDR3 in DNA: TGTGCCAGCAGCCAAGACGGGGCTAGCGGGAGGGACTACAATGAGCAGTTCTTC. This gives the protein CASSQDGASGRDYNEQFF.

This chain links TRBV11-2 with TRBJ1-1, with TRBD1 identical over 7 bases. In germline, CDR1 is SGHAT, CDR2 FQNNGV. This CDR3 spans 20 amino acids. Unmatched junction bases numbered 20, after V lost 3 bases and J lost 1 base. For the CDR3, the DNA is TGTGCCAGCAGCTTGATCACCTCCTTACAGGGGTGGGGATCGAACACTGAAGCTTTCTTT. The encoded protein is CASSLITSLQGWGSNTEAFF.

This clonotype was recorded only once. The chain has TRBV19 and TRBJ1-5; D remains ambiguous. V dropped 8 bases and J dropped 10 bases, with 21 bases sitting between them. CDR3 size: 14 residues. Germline CDR1 and CDR2: LNHDA and SQIVND (reference sequence). CDR3 nucleotide sequence: TGTGCCAGTTTGGGGAAAGAGGCAATCAGCCCCCAGCATTTT. It codes for CASLGKEAISPQHF.

The chain links TRBV27 to TRBJ2-7, with unresolved D. Trimming pared 2 bases from V and 3 bases from J, leaving 14 bases between. The germline gives CDR1 MNHEY, CDR2 SMNVEV (reference sequence). This CDR3 has 15 residues. The CDR3 loop reads CASSLSSGILYEQYF. The CDR3, as DNA: TGTGCCAGCAGTTTAAGTTCGGGCATTCTCTACGAGCAGTACTTC.

The V gene is TRBV20-1, the J gene TRBJ2-1; D is unclear. The CDR3 length is 10 residues. V dropped 2 bases and J dropped 12 bases, with 8 bases sitting between them. Per the germline V gene, CDR1 is DFQATT and CDR2 is SNEGSKA (reference sequence). The CDR3 bases are TGCAGTGCTAGATATCAACGGCAGTTCTTC. It codes for CSARYQRQFF.

The chain recombines TRBV28 with TRBJ2-6; no reliable D call. Germline CDR1 is MDHEN and CDR2 is SYDVKM. This CDR3 spans 16 amino acids. With 3 bases removed from V and 0 bases from J, the gap between germline ends came to 9 bases. CDR3 in amino acids: CASSLVPISGANVLTF. The DNA of the CDR3 is TGTGCCAGCAGTTTGGTTCCGATCTCTGGGGCCAACGTCCTGACTTTC.

CDR3 coding DNA: TGTGCCAGCAGCGCGACTAGCGGGGGTAAAAACATTCAGTACTTC. Translation: CASSATSGGKNIQYF. The chain has TRBV7-8 and TRBJ2-4; 12 bases agree with TRBD2. V trimming: 5 bases; J trimming: 4 bases; junction bases outside the gene matches: 3. Per the germline V gene, CDR1 is SGHVS and CDR2 is FQNEAQ. CDR3 length equals 15 residues.

This clonotype turned up a few times. V gene TRBV29-1 combines with J gene TRBJ2-7, with 8 positions matching TRBD2. Germline CDR1 reads SQVTM; CDR2 reads ANQGSEA. With V trimmed by 2 bases and J by 6 bases, 9 bases remained unmatched. This CDR3 is built from 14 residues. As DNA, the CDR3 is TGCAGCGTTGAACTCCAGCAGCGGGGGAGCGAGCAGTACTTC. Its protein product is CSVELQQRGSEQYF.

Remarks on this clonotype: The junction and the germline gene differ at one end; a read error may be behind it. This chain joins TRBV5-1 and TRBJ2-1; the match to TRBD2 covers 10 bases. The germline V gene encodes CDR1 SGHRS and CDR2 YFSETQ. This CDR3 is built from 15 residues. CDR3 loop: CASSLAGGRGYEQSF. Here the CDR3 DNA reads TGCGCCAGCAGCTTAGCGGGAGGGCGTGGGTATGAGCAGTCCTTC.

The CDR3 DNA reads as TGTGCTGCTGGCAACTCCTACGAGCAGTACTTC. Its translation is CAAGNSYEQYF. The rearrangement joins TRBV6-2 or TRBV6-3 to TRBJ2-7; D remains unclear. Germline V gives CDR1 MNHEY, CDR2 SVGEGT. The CDR3 extends over 11 amino acids.

The count of this clonotype is one. The V gene is TRBV4-1, the J gene TRBJ2-1; D not certain. CDR1 is MGHRA and CDR2 is YSYEKL in the germline V gene. V lost 1 base and J 5 bases, leaving 9 bases between the germline ends. This CDR3 contains 14 residues. CDR3 DNA: TGCGCCAGCAGCCAAGCAGGAGCCAACAATGAGCAGTTCTTC. This sequence encodes CASSQAGANNEQFF.

This CDR3 reads CASSQGEREAYNEQFF. The CDR3 DNA is TGTGCCAGCAGCCAAGGGGAAAGGGAGGCCTACAATGAGCAGTTCTTC. This chain connects TRBV3-1 to TRBJ2-1; D may be TRBD2 (6 bases). The CDR3 sequence is 16 residues long. Trimming took 1 base from V and 2 from J, leaving 12 bases between them. Germline CDR1 reads LGHDT; CDR2 reads YNNKEL (reference sequence).

V gene TRBV12-3 or TRBV12-4 combines with J gene TRBJ1-2, with 7 bases lining up with TRBD1. The CDR3 has 14 amino acids. V shed 4 bases, J shed 3 bases, and the junction held 5 bases outside the gene matches. CDR3 nucleotides: TGTGCCAGCAGTTCGACAGGGCCGTACTATGGCTACACCTTC. It yields the protein CASSSTGPYYGYTF.

This clonotype has a single count. The J gene is TRBJ1-5, the V gene TRBV4-1; D gene ambiguous. The CDR3 loop spans 14 amino acids. The germline CDR1 and CDR2 sequences are MGHRA and YSYEKL. The ends were cut back, 0 bases at V and 10 bases at J, with 13 bases in the middle. The CDR3 loop reads CASSQDRGDHPQHF. The CDR3 coding sequence is TGCGCCAGCAGCCAAGATCGAGGCGACCACCCCCAGCATTTT.

The chain employs TRBV27 and TRBJ1-2; 7 nucleotides match TRBD1. Germline-derived CDR1 and CDR2 are MNHEY and SMNVEV (reference sequence). The CDR3 is 16 residues long. After removal of 4 bases from V and 8 bases from J, the junction contained 16 bases not matched to a gene. CDR3 in amino acids: CASSSSGGVRAEGYTF. The CDR3 DNA reads TGTGCCAGCAGTTCCTCAGGGGGGGTAAGGGCGGAAGGCTACACCTTC.

This chain links TRBV29-1 with TRBJ2-7, with D perhaps being TRBD1 or TRBD2 (5 bases each). Germline values: CDR1 SQVTM, CDR2 ANQGSEA. The CDR3 contains 14 residues. The ends were cut back, 3 bases at V and 2 bases at J, with 14 bases in the middle. CDR3 protein: CSVDSGTETYEQYF. The CDR3 DNA is TGCAGCGTTGACAGTGGGACGGAAACCTACGAGCAGTACTTC.

This clonotype has just one count. V gene TRBV29-1 combines with J gene TRBJ1-1; 7 bases align to TRBD1. The CDR3 contains 13 residues. Germline V lookup: CDR1 SQVTM, CDR2 ANQGSEA. Losses at the gene ends were 7 bases for V and 0 bases for J; bases not matched to a gene: 5. In DNA form, the CDR3 reads TGCAGCGGCCGGGACAGTATGAACACTGAAGCTTTCTTT. Protein sequence: CSGRDSMNTEAFF.

The gene calls are TRBV6-1 and TRBJ2-7; TRBD1 is a possible D gene (6 bases). Per germline, CDR1 MNHNS and CDR2 SASEGT. CDR3 length: 17 residues. V was shortened by 2 bases and J by 4 bases, with 21 bases between the two germline ends. CDR3 sequence: CASSEFGALGQGYEQYF. The CDR3 DNA reads as TGTGCCAGCAGTGAATTCGGAGCCCTGGGGCAGGGGTACGAGCAGTACTTC.

The rearrangement links TRBV11-2 to TRBJ2-3; 7 nucleotides line up with TRBD1. The CDR3 is made up of 16 amino acids. The germline V gene has CDR1 SGHAT and CDR2 FQNNGV. V was clipped by 4 bases and J by 0 bases; unmatched bases: 7. In DNA form, the CDR3 reads TGTGCCAGCAGCTCGACCCGAGGGGGCAGCACAGATACGCAGTATTTT. Translation gives CASSSTRGGSTDTQYF.

V usage is TRBV9 and J usage is TRBJ2-3; TRBD2 matches at 10 bases. The CDR3 extends over 16 amino acids. Unmatched junction bases numbered 5, after V lost 2 bases and J lost 2 bases. Germline V CDR1 and CDR2: SGDLS, YYNGEE. This CDR3 reads CASSVPSGGPTDTQYF. The CDR3 bases are TGTGCCAGCAGCGTTCCTAGCGGGGGACCCACAGATACGCAGTATTTT.

The chain combines TRBV5-4 with TRBJ1-1, with D maybe TRBD1 (6 bases). The CDR3 contains 16 residues. Germline CDR1 and CDR2: SGHNT and YYREEE (reference sequence). V was cut by 0 bases and J by 0 bases, with 12 bases left in between. CDR3 nucleotide sequence: TGTGCCAGCAGCTTGGACCCCGGGACACTGAACACTGAAGCTTTCTTT. It encodes CASSLDPGTLNTEAFF.

V usage is TRBV29-1 and J usage is TRBJ2-3, with 7 bases lining up with TRBD2. The J segment lost 3 bases and the V segment lost 5 bases, leaving 14 bases of the junction unmatched. This CDR3 contains 16 residues. The germline V gene has CDR1 SQVTM and CDR2 ANQGSEA. Here the CDR3 reads CSVTLAVGGPTDTQYF. As DNA, the CDR3 is TGCAGCGTTACTCTAGCGGTGGGAGGCCCTACAGATACGCAGTATTTT.

This chain joins TRBV5-1 and TRBJ1-1, with D uncertain. CDR1 and CDR2 from the germline V gene are SGHRS and YFSETQ. Deletions cut 6 bases from V and 2 bases from J, with 11 bases between. The CDR3 loop spans 13 amino acids. Here the CDR3 DNA reads TGCGCCAGCAAGGTCCCTGGAAACACTGAAGCTTTCTTT. Encoded protein: CASKVPGNTEAFF.

This clonotype was detected only a few times. The chain recombines TRBV5-4 with TRBJ1-2; no reliable D call. Germline V gene sequence: CDR1 SGHNT, CDR2 YYREEE (reference sequence). The V end was cut by 4 bases, the J end by 0 bases, with 7 bases between. This CDR3 comprises 13 residues. CDR3 residues: CASSPPTNYGYTF. CDR3 coding DNA: TGTGCCAGCAGCCCCCCCACTAACTATGGCTACACCTTC.

This clonotype was found a few times. The J gene is TRBJ2-1, the V gene TRBV27; possibly TRBD2 for D (6 bases). The CDR3 is 13 amino acids. V gave up 5 bases and J gave up 5 bases, with 10 bases separating them. Per germline, CDR1 MNHEY and CDR2 SMNVEV (reference sequence). CDR3: CASSPGLNNEQFF. The DNA for the CDR3 is TGTGCCAGCAGTCCTGGACTAAACAATGAGCAGTTCTTC.

The CDR3 reads CASSHWVAAEATYEQYF. DNA for the CDR3: TGTGCCAGCAGCCATTGGGTGGCAGCGGAGGCAACCTACGAGCAGTACTTC. The rearrangement joins TRBV3-1 to TRBJ2-7; a weak D match, TRBD2 (5 bases). In germline, CDR1 is LGHDT, CDR2 YNNKEL (reference sequence). The CDR3 contains 17 residues. The V end lost 3 bases, the J end lost 2 bases, and 20 bases lay between the germline ends.

The genes are TRBV2 and TRBJ2-2; TRBD2 matches at 10 bases. CDR3 length equals 14 residues. V gave up 3 bases and J gave up 8 bases; unmatched junction bases: 3. Per germline, CDR1 SNHLY and CDR2 FYNNEI. The CDR3 here is CASSEGTSVGELFF. The CDR3 coding sequence is TGTGCCAGCAGTGAGGGGACTAGCGTTGGGGAGCTGTTTTTT.

The rearrangement uses TRBV7-9 and TRBJ1-3, with D possibly being TRBD1 (5 bases). The CDR3 is made up of 18 amino acids. V lost 5 bases and J 2 bases, leaving 22 bases between the germline ends. Germline CDR1 reads SEHNR; CDR2 reads FQNEAQ (reference sequence). CDR3 DNA: TGTGCCAGCAGCCCTAACCCTTCGGGATGGGGACCTGGAAACACCATATATTTT. Protein product: CASSPNPSGWGPGNTIYF.

This chain joins TRBV7-9 and TRBJ1-1; no clear D. CDR1 and CDR2 from the germline V gene are SEHNR and FQNEAQ (reference sequence). Between the trimmed V and J ends, which lost 4 bases and 6 bases, there was a span of 9 bases. This CDR3 contains 12 residues. CDR3 in DNA: TGTGCCAGCAGCTCCTATGTATCTGAAGCTTTCTTT. Amino acid sequence: CASSSYVSEAFF.

This clonotype was observed a handful of times. J is TRBJ2-7 and V is TRBV4-1, with D hard to call. This CDR3 is 14 amino acids long. The V and J ends lost 0 bases and 0 bases respectively, with 6 bases between them. Germline lookup yields CDR1 MGHRA and CDR2 YSYEKL. The CDR3 sequence: CASSQEPSSYEQYF. In nucleotides, the CDR3 is TGCGCCAGCAGCCAAGAGCCTAGCTCCTACGAGCAGTACTTC.